Below are 25 T cell receptor beta chains sequenced from a single sample in a study of blood T cell repertoires in COVID-19. This table comes from immunoSEQ multiplex PCR, and its TCRdb copy is limited to in-frame clones, with some not included. The sample lists roughly 89,000 clones; 80% were seen once. Sequencing was carried out using peripheral blood. The receptors originated from a woman in her seventies with acute or convalescent COVID-19.

J is TRBJ2-7 and V is TRBV7-2; the match to TRBD2 covers 8 bases. V lost 5 bases to trimming and J lost 2 bases; unmatched junction nucleotides: 8. Germline V gives CDR1 SGHTA, CDR2 FQGNSA. This CDR3 has 15 residues. CDR3 nucleotide sequence: TGTGCCAGCAGCACTGTTAGCGGGGCTACCTACGAGCAGTACTTC. Its protein product is CASSTVSGATYEQYF. The whole variable domain, filled in from reference TRBV7-2 and TRBJ2-7, reads GAGVSQSPSNKVTEKGKDVELRCDPISGHTALYWYRQSLGQGLEFLIYFQGNSAPDKSGLPSDRFSAERTGGSVSTLTIQRTQQEDSAVYLCASSTVSGATYEQYFGPGTRLTVT.

The rearrangement uses TRBV5-1 and TRBJ1-5; no definite D call. Trimming took off 1 base at V and 4 bases at J, with 6 bases between the two ends. CDR3 size: 13 residues. In germline, CDR1 is SGHRS, CDR2 YFSETQ. CDR3 bases: TGCGCCAGCAGCTTGTCGGGAAATCAGCCCCAGCATTTT. Translating gives CASSLSGNQPQHF. Complete variable domain (other parts from reference TRBV5-1 and TRBJ1-5): KAGVTQTPRYLIKTRGQQVTLSCSPISGHRSVSWYQQTPGQGLQFLFEYFSETQRNKGNFPGRFSGRQFSNSRSEMNVSTLELGDSALYLCASSLSGNQPQHFGDGTRLSIL.

The chain employs TRBV28 and TRBJ1-1; D not certain. Germline V gene sequence: CDR1 MDHEN, CDR2 SYDVKM. This CDR3 contains 16 residues. Deletions cut 6 bases from V and 1 base from J, with 18 bases between. Here the CDR3 reads CASSPGLFRTNTEAFF. The DNA for the CDR3 is TGTGCCAGCAGCCCCGGACTCTTCCGGACGAACACTGAAGCTTTCTTT.

The chain employs TRBV6-1 and TRBJ2-4, with 7 positions matching TRBD2. The CDR3 runs 13 residues. CDR1 and CDR2 from the germline V gene are MNHNS and SASEGT. The trim removed 2 bases at V and 10 bases at J, leaving 5 bases unmatched. This chain's CDR3 is CASSERPGGIQYF. In nucleotides, the CDR3 is TGTGCCAGCAGTGAACGTCCGGGGGGAATTCAGTACTTC.

The V gene is TRBV6-1, the J gene TRBJ2-7, with D tentatively TRBD1 (5 bases). From germline, CDR1 is MNHNS and CDR2 SASEGT. The V end lost 6 bases, the J end lost 1 base, and 7 bases lay between the germline ends. The CDR3 runs to 12 residues. CDR3 coding DNA: TGTGCCAGCAGCCAGGGTTCCTACGAGCAGTACTTC. Translating it yields CASSQGSYEQYF.

The rearrangement links TRBV5-1 to TRBJ1-4, with D unclear. V lost 0 bases to trimming and J lost 8 bases, with 8 bases between them. The CDR3 loop spans 13 amino acids. CDR1 and CDR2 (germline): SGHRS, YFSETQ. The CDR3 nucleotides read TGCGCCAGCAGCTTGGCCTCGTCCGAAAAACTGTTTTTT. Its protein product is CASSLASSEKLFF. Combining the CDR3 with reference TRBV5-1 and TRBJ1-4 gives the whole variable domain KAGVTQTPRYLIKTRGQQVTLSCSPISGHRSVSWYQQTPGQGLQFLFEYFSETQRNKGNFPGRFSGRQFSNSRSEMNVSTLELGDSALYLCASSLASSEKLFFGSGTQLSVL.

This clone was detected only a few times. The gene calls are TRBV2 and TRBJ1-5; 7 positions match TRBD1. The CDR3 is made up of 13 amino acids. Per the germline V gene, CDR1 is SNHLY and CDR2 is FYNNEI. The V gene end was trimmed by 5 bases and the J gene end by 9 bases; junction bases not matched to a gene: 7. The CDR3 DNA is TGTGCCAGCAGTCCAGGAGGGGGCGGGCCCCAGCATTTT. Amino acids: CASSPGGGGPQHF.

This clone was detected only once. The V call is TRBV19, the J call TRBJ2-2; 7 nucleotides match TRBD2. The CDR3 extends over 14 amino acids. In germline, CDR1 is LNHDA, CDR2 SQIVND (reference sequence). The ends lost 7 bases at V and 1 base at J; junction bases unmatched: 3. In nucleotides, the CDR3 is TGTGCCAGTAAGGTAGCGGGGAACACCGGGGAGCTGTTTTTT. Translated: CASKVAGNTGELFF.

This chain uses TRBV29-1 with TRBJ2-5; 8 bases line up with TRBD2. The CDR3 covers 12 residues. CDR1 is SQVTM, CDR2 ANQGSEA, per germline. V shed 4 bases, J shed 9 bases, and the junction held 7 bases outside the gene matches. The CDR3 is CSVGTAGESQYF. The DNA for the CDR3 is TGCAGCGTTGGGACAGCGGGGGAATCCCAGTACTTC.

The V call is TRBV7-6, the J call TRBJ2-5, with 11 bases identical to TRBD2. Germline CDR1 reads SGHVS; CDR2 reads FNYEAQ. Unmatched junction bases numbered 4, after V lost 2 bases and J lost 5 bases. This CDR3 contains 15 residues. The CDR3 DNA reads TGTGCCAGCAGCTTACTAGCGGGAGGATTCGAGACCCAGTACTTC. It yields the protein CASSLLAGGFETQYF.

The chain recombines TRBV18 with TRBJ1-5; 9 bases align to TRBD1. The germline gives CDR1 KGHSH, CDR2 LQKENI. The CDR3 has 16 amino acids. With 5 bases clipped from V and 3 bases from J, the junction kept 8 bases outside the gene matches. The CDR3 DNA sequence: TGTGCCAGCTCAGCTGACAGGGGGATATACAATCAGCCCCAGCATTTT. Protein product: CASSADRGIYNQPQHF.

J is TRBJ1-4 and V is TRBV5-4; TRBD1 matches at 7 bases. The germline gives CDR1 SGHNT, CDR2 YYREEE (reference sequence). The CDR3 totals 15 residues. V was clipped by 2 bases and J by 4 bases; unmatched bases: 5. This CDR3 reads CASSFKDRFNEKLFF. CDR3 in DNA: TGTGCCAGCAGCTTTAAGGACAGGTTTAATGAAAAACTGTTTTTT.

This chain joins TRBV5-4 and TRBJ2-1, with TRBD2 matching 7 bases. V dropped 2 bases and J dropped 9; count of bases not matched to a gene: 11. The CDR3 contains 15 residues. Germline CDR1 reads SGHNT; CDR2 reads YYREEE (reference sequence). The CDR3 region is CASSFASGIVSEQFF. The DNA for the CDR3 is TGTGCCAGCAGCTTCGCCAGCGGGATCGTAAGTGAGCAGTTCTTC.

The gene calls are TRBV3-1 (or the pseudogene TRBV3-2) and TRBJ1-1; the D gene is possibly TRBD1 (5 bases). The CDR3 runs to 13 residues. CDR1 and CDR2 (germline): LGHDT, YNNKEL (reference sequence). V lost 3 bases to trimming and J lost 5 bases, with 10 bases between them. DNA of the CDR3: TGTGCCAGCAGCCACGGTGGGGGGACTGAAGCTTTCTTT. This translates into CASSHGGGTEAFF.

This sequence joins TRBV5-4 and TRBJ2-5; 9 nucleotides match TRBD2. The CDR3 is 15 residues long. From germline, CDR1 is SGHNT and CDR2 YYREEE (reference sequence). The ends lost 1 base at V and 5 bases at J; junction bases unmatched: 6. DNA for the CDR3: TGTGCCAGCAGCTTGAGGAGCGGGGGGTGGGAGACCCAGTACTTC. Translation gives CASSLRSGGWETQYF.

The chain combines TRBV5-1 with TRBJ2-2, with D maybe TRBD1 (6 bases). Germline loops: CDR1 SGHRS, CDR2 YFSETQ. This CDR3 comprises 15 residues. Trimming left V 3 bases short and J 3 bases short, with 12 bases between. The CDR3, as DNA: TGCGCCAGCAGCTATAAGGCAGGGGACACCGGGGAGCTGTTTTTT. It encodes CASSYKAGDTGELFF.

The V gene is TRBV5-4, the J gene TRBJ1-2; TRBD1 matches 8 bases. The CDR3 sequence is 15 residues long. J lost 3 bases, V lost 6 bases, and 10 bases had no gene match. Germline lookup yields CDR1 SGHNT and CDR2 YYREEE (reference sequence). The CDR3 reads CASTPAGGMDYGYTF. The CDR3 DNA reads as TGTGCCAGCACCCCCGCAGGGGGCATGGACTATGGCTACACCTTC. The variable domain in full, completed from reference TRBV5-4 and TRBJ1-2, reads ETGVTQSPTHLIKTRGQQVTLRCSSQSGHNTVSWYQQALGQGPQFIFQYYREEENGRGNFPPRFSGLQFPNYSSELNVNALELDDSALYLCASTPAGGMDYGYTFGSGTRLTVV.

The gene calls are TRBV7-8 and TRBJ2-3; the D gene is possibly TRBD1 (6 bases). Germline assignment: CDR1 SGHVS and CDR2 FQNEAQ. This CDR3 contains 14 residues. Trimming took off 3 bases at V and 2 bases at J, with 9 bases between the two ends. Here the CDR3 DNA reads TGTGCCAGCAGCTTCGACAGGTACACAGATACGCAGTATTTT. It encodes CASSFDRYTDTQYF.

V is TRBV5-1 and J is TRBJ2-2; TRBD2 aligns across 12 bases. This CDR3 contains 17 residues. The germline gives CDR1 SGHRS, CDR2 YFSETQ. The V and J ends lost 3 bases and 6 bases, in that order; junction bases with no gene match: 9. CDR3 DNA: TGCGCCAGCAGCTACAAGACTAGCGGGAGAAGAGCCGGGGAGCTGTTTTTT. As protein: CASSYKTSGRRAGELFF.

The V gene is TRBV5-1, the J gene TRBJ1-1, with 7 bases lining up with TRBD1. Germline V gene sequence: CDR1 SGHRS, CDR2 YFSETQ. CDR3 length: 14 residues. V was clipped by 0 bases and J by 3 bases; unmatched bases: 2. The CDR3 here is CASSLAGGDTEAFF. The CDR3 nucleotides are TGCGCCAGCAGCTTGGCAGGGGGTGACACTGAAGCTTTCTTT.

The chain employs TRBV19 and TRBJ1-1; 9 positions agree with TRBD1. V dropped 6 bases and J dropped 4; count of bases not matched to a gene: 9. From germline, CDR1 is LNHDA and CDR2 SQIVND (reference sequence). The CDR3 is made up of 15 amino acids. CDR3 bases: TGTGCCAGTAGCCCTTCGGGACAGGGAGGCACTGAAGCTTTCTTT. Its translation is CASSPSGQGGTEAFF.

The V and J genes are TRBV28 and TRBJ2-5, with TRBD2 matching 7 bases. The CDR3 consists of 15 residues. Germline CDR1 reads MDHEN; CDR2 reads SYDVKM. The ends lost 8 bases at V and 1 base at J; junction bases unmatched: 10. The CDR3 nucleotides are TGTGCCAGCTCCTTTGGGGGAGGGGCCCAAGAGACCCAGTACTTC. Translated, it gives CASSFGGGAQETQYF.

The chain employs TRBV5-1 and TRBJ2-1; D uncertain. In germline, CDR1 is SGHRS, CDR2 YFSETQ. Trimming pared 4 bases from V and 2 bases from J, leaving 13 bases between. The length of the CDR3 is 15 residues. CDR3 residues: CASSQAAVTYNEQFF. Here the CDR3 DNA reads TGCGCCAGCAGCCAGGCCGCAGTCACCTACAATGAGCAGTTCTTC.

The gene calls are TRBV5-4 and TRBJ2-7; D is perhaps TRBD2 (5 bases). Trimming took off 4 bases at V and 7 bases at J, with 21 bases between the two ends. This CDR3 contains 15 residues. Germline V gene sequence: CDR1 SGHNT, CDR2 YYREEE (reference sequence). CDR3 region: CASSAPTLAGGEQYF. DNA of the CDR3: TGTGCCAGCAGCGCCCCTACCCTCGCGGGTGGAGAGCAGTACTTC.

The chain couples TRBV6-5 to TRBJ1-5; 7 bases line up with TRBD1. The CDR3 has 15 residues. Germline CDR1 reads MNHEY; CDR2 reads SVGAGI. Losses at the gene ends were 6 bases for V and 2 bases for J; bases not matched to a gene: 7. CDR3 DNA sequence: TGTGCCAGCAGCCCAACAGGGACAGGCAATCAGCCCCAGCATTTT. It is translated as CASSPTGTGNQPQHF.